One and the same sample provided the 30 T cell receptor beta chains below, sequenced in a study of beta chain features in type 1 diabetes. Sequencing targeted expressed TCRB transcripts, as all isolated RNA had been reverse transcribed. Sequencing used immunoSEQ multiplex PCR; TCRdb keeps in-frame clones, though not all of them. Here the sample spans hundreds of thousands of clones, over 25% being singletons. The source material was naive CD4+ T cells from blood. The receptors shown here come from a man aged 18 to 35 in good health.

This chain connects TRBV9 to TRBJ1-1; D call uncertain. V lost 3 bases, J lost 4 bases, and 16 bases lay in between. The CDR3 spans 15 residues. The germline gives CDR1 SGDLS, CDR2 YYNGEE. CDR3 in amino acids: CASSALVYAGTEAFF. In DNA, the CDR3 is TGTGCCAGCAGCGCCCTCGTTTACGCGGGCACTGAAGCTTTCTTT.

The rearrangement uses TRBV7-2 and TRBJ1-2; 10 bases line up with TRBD1. Trimming removed 3 bases from V and 3 bases from J; junction bases left unmatched: 1. The germline V gene has CDR1 SGHTA and CDR2 FQGNSA. This CDR3 contains 14 residues. CDR3 sequence reads: CASSFGTGDYGYTF. In DNA form, the CDR3 reads TGTGCCAGCAGCTTCGGGACAGGGGACTATGGCTACACCTTC. Variable domain in full (rest from reference TRBV7-2 and TRBJ1-2): GAGVSQSPSNKVTEKGKDVELRCDPISGHTALYWYRQSLGQGLEFLIYFQGNSAPDKSGLPSDRFSAERTGGSVSTLTIQRTQQEDSAVYLCASSFGTGDYGYTFGSGTRLTVV.

V is TRBV9 and J is TRBJ2-3; the D is unclear. The CDR3 is 14 amino acids. The germline V gene encodes CDR1 SGDLS and CDR2 YYNGEE. V was shortened by 0 bases and J by 5 bases, with 10 bases between the two germline ends. CDR3 in DNA: TGTGCCAGCAGCGTAGGTCCGGTTATAGATACGCAGTATTTT. Translating gives CASSVGPVIDTQYF.

The chain joins TRBV7-2 to TRBJ2-4; 7 bases are a match to TRBD2. After removal of 1 base from V and 0 bases from J, the junction contained 3 bases not matched to a gene. Germline CDR1 reads SGHTA; CDR2 reads FQGNSA. The CDR3 extends over 16 amino acids. The CDR3 is CASSLVSGLAKNIQYF. The CDR3 region has the DNA TGTGCCAGCAGCTTAGTTAGCGGGCTAGCCAAAAACATTCAGTACTTC.

This chain's CDR3 is CSVGGSSNYGYTF. The CDR3, as DNA: TGCAGCGTTGGTGGCAGTTCTAACTATGGCTACACCTTC. The chain joins TRBV29-1 to TRBJ1-2; D is ambiguous. This CDR3 has 13 residues. The V gene lost 4 bases and the J gene lost 0 bases, with 9 bases spanning the gap. From germline, CDR1 is SQVTM and CDR2 ANQGSEA.

This clone has more than one count but fewer than ten. DNA for the CDR3: TGTGCCAGCAGCTTAAATAGACTAGCGGGAGGCGGTGAGCAGTTCTTC. This sequence encodes CASSLNRLAGGGEQFF. The chain uses TRBV7-9 and TRBJ2-1, with TRBD2 matching 13 bases. The V gene end was trimmed by 2 bases and the J gene end by 9 bases; junction bases not matched to a gene: 7. The V gene's germline CDR1 is SEHNR and CDR2 FQNEAQ (reference sequence). The CDR3 contains 16 residues.

This clone was seen a few times. This rearrangement joins TRBV4-1 to TRBJ1-1; possible D gene TRBD1, 6 bases. Trimming pared 1 base from V and 0 bases from J, leaving 18 bases between. The CDR3 has 18 residues. In germline, CDR1 is MGHRA, CDR2 YSYEKL. CDR3 coding DNA: TGCGCCAGCAGCCAAGCCCTCGGGGGGCGAAAGATGAACACTGAAGCTTTCTTT. It yields the protein CASSQALGGRKMNTEAFF.

This clone has just a few counts. The chain uses TRBV6-1 and TRBJ2-7; no reliable D call. The CDR3 consists of 13 residues. In germline, CDR1 is MNHNS, CDR2 SASEGT. Trimming removed 7 bases from V and 0 bases from J, with 10 bases in between. The CDR3 DNA is TGTGCCAGCATTAAGGACCGCTCCTACGAGCAGTACTTC. It yields the protein CASIKDRSYEQYF.

The V and J genes are TRBV6-5 and TRBJ1-1, with 7 bases matching TRBD1. The CDR3 extends over 14 amino acids. V shed 5 bases and J 1 base; nucleotides not matched to a gene: 4. CDR1 MNHEY and CDR2 SVGAGI come from the germline V gene. This chain's CDR3 is CASSARGGNTEAFF. In nucleotides, the CDR3 is TGTGCCAGCAGTGCCAGGGGGGGGAACACTGAAGCTTTCTTT.

The gene calls are TRBV7-2 and TRBJ1-2; 9 bases line up with TRBD1. CDR3 length equals 16 residues. The junction had 9 bases not matched to a gene; V was cut back by 3 bases and J by 4 bases. Germline V gene lookup returns CDR1 SGHTA and CDR2 FQGNSA. The CDR3 region has the DNA TGTGCCAGCAGCTTTGGACAGGGGCTATTATTCTATGGCTACACCTTC. This translates into CASSFGQGLLFYGYTF. Full variable domain (missing parts from reference TRBV7-2 and TRBJ1-2): GAGVSQSPSNKVTEKGKDVELRCDPISGHTALYWYRQSLGQGLEFLIYFQGNSAPDKSGLPSDRFSAERTGGSVSTLTIQRTQQEDSAVYLCASSFGQGLLFYGYTFGSGTRLTVV.

The rearrangement joins TRBV29-1 to TRBJ1-2; tentatively, D is TRBD1 (6 bases). There are 12 residues in the CDR3. V was trimmed by 6 bases and J by 3 bases, leaving 11 bases between them. Germline lookup yields CDR1 SQVTM and CDR2 ANQGSEA. The chain's CDR3 is CSVEDRDYGYTF. CDR3 bases: TGCAGCGTCGAGGACAGAGACTATGGCTACACCTTC.

V is TRBV4-1 and J is TRBJ2-1; D is perhaps TRBD1 (5 bases). Trimming left V 1 base short and J 9 bases short, with 10 bases between. This CDR3 has 13 residues. The germline CDR1 and CDR2 sequences are MGHRA and YSYEKL. CDR3 sequence reads: CASSQVGVGEQFF. In DNA form, the CDR3 reads TGCGCCAGCAGCCAAGTAGGGGTGGGTGAGCAGTTCTTC.

The CDR3 DNA reads as TGTGCCAGCAGCTTTATCACTAGCGGGAGGGCCATTCGGTTCTTC. Protein sequence: CASSFITSGRAIRFF. This chain links TRBV7-8 with TRBJ2-1, with TRBD2 matching 13 bases. There are 15 residues in the CDR3. J was trimmed by 15 bases and V by 3 bases; bases with no gene match: 11. CDR1 and CDR2 from the germline V gene are SGHVS and FQNEAQ.

The chain carries TRBV4-3 and TRBJ1-2; the D is unclear. V was cut by 5 bases and J by 2 bases, with 9 bases left in between. The germline V gene encodes CDR1 LGHNA and CDR2 YSLEER. The length of the CDR3 is 13 residues. The CDR3 DNA sequence: TGCGCCAGCAGCGCTCAGGAGAACTATGGCTACACCTTC. As protein: CASSAQENYGYTF.

The chain carries TRBV29-1 and TRBJ2-3, with 8 nucleotides matching TRBD1. Germline trimming cut 7 bases from V and 3 bases from J; bases unmatched to any gene: 6. The CDR3 covers 13 residues. The germline V gene has CDR1 SQVTM and CDR2 ANQGSEA. The CDR3 spells CSARGRGTDTQYF. DNA for the CDR3: TGCAGCGCCAGGGGGCGTGGGACAGATACGCAGTATTTT.

The chain links TRBV15 to TRBJ2-1, with 9 bases identical to TRBD1. The CDR3 has 16 residues. J was trimmed by 3 bases and V by 2 bases; bases with no gene match: 5. CDR1 LNHNV and CDR2 YYDKDF come from the germline V gene (reference sequence). CDR3 region: CATSRSTGGIYNEQFF. The CDR3 DNA is TGTGCCACCAGCAGATCGACAGGGGGGATCTACAATGAGCAGTTCTTC.

The J gene is TRBJ2-5, the V gene TRBV7-9; unclear D gene. The V and J ends lost 5 bases and 1 base respectively, with 11 bases between them. CDR1 SEHNR and CDR2 FQNEAQ come from the germline V gene (reference sequence). The CDR3 is 14 amino acids. The CDR3 sequence is CASSPPGSQETQYF. The DNA of the CDR3 is TGTGCCAGCAGCCCACCCGGGTCCCAAGAGACCCAGTACTTC.

V gene TRBV7-2 combines with J gene TRBJ2-5, with TRBD2 matching over 13 bases. The V segment lost 5 bases and the J segment 5 bases; nucleotides outside the gene matches: 5. The germline CDR1 and CDR2 sequences are SGHTA and FQGNSA. The CDR3 is 15 amino acids. CDR3 loop: CASSPRTSGSETQYF. CDR3 nucleotides: TGTGCCAGCAGCCCTCGGACTAGCGGGAGTGAGACCCAGTACTTC.

This clone was counted a few times. Mismatch with germline at one junction end may stem from a read error. The rearrangement links TRBV5-4 to TRBJ2-1; TRBD2 aligns across 9 bases. This CDR3 contains 15 residues. Looked up from germline, CDR1 is SGHNT and CDR2 is YYREEE (reference sequence). The CDR3 nucleotides read TGCGCCAGCAGCCAGCGACTAGCGGAGTACAATGAGCAGTTCTTC. Translation: CASSQRLAEYNEQFF.

The chain couples TRBV9 to TRBJ1-4; 8 bases fit TRBD1. The CDR3 consists of 16 residues. CDR1 and CDR2 from the germline V gene are SGDLS and YYNGEE. V lost 3 bases to trimming and J lost 5 bases; unmatched junction nucleotides: 9. CDR3 region: CASSANPRQGNEKLFF. The DNA of the CDR3 is TGTGCCAGCAGCGCGAATCCCCGACAGGGGAATGAAAAACTGTTTTTT.

The V and J genes are TRBV4-3 and TRBJ2-7; 7 positions agree with TRBD2. The CDR3 consists of 14 residues. V lost 1 base, J lost 6 bases, and 6 bases stayed unmatched. The germline CDR1 and CDR2 sequences are LGHNA and YSLEER. CDR3 amino acids: CASSQAPTSLEQYF. DNA for the CDR3: TGCGCCAGCAGCCAAGCCCCGACTAGCCTCGAGCAGTACTTC.

V gene TRBV10-3 combines with J gene TRBJ1-2, with D perhaps TRBD1 (5 bases). Trimming removed 10 bases from V and 8 bases from J, with 20 bases in between. Germline V gene data show CDR1 as ENHRY and CDR2 as SYGVKD. CDR3 size: 13 residues. Here the CDR3 DNA reads TGTGCCACCAAAGGGACTCCCGAAGACGGCTACACCTTC. This encodes CATKGTPEDGYTF.

This clone was recorded a few times. V is TRBV30 and J is TRBJ1-2, with D perhaps matching TRBD1 (6 bases). The CDR3 is 15 amino acids. Germline CDR1 and CDR2: GTSNPN and SVGIG (reference sequence). Deletions cut 0 bases from V and 8 bases from J, with 19 bases between. In DNA, the CDR3 is TGTGCCTGGAGTGTGGCCGGCGCGGACAGAAGCGGCTACACCTTC. Amino acid sequence: CAWSVAGADRSGYTF.

The chain combines TRBV27 with TRBJ2-7; D gene uncertain. Trimming pared 6 bases from V and 2 bases from J, leaving 11 bases between. The germline gives CDR1 MNHEY, CDR2 SMNVEV (reference sequence). The CDR3 covers 13 residues. The CDR3 sequence: CASSLTSPYEQYF. In DNA, the CDR3 is TGTGCCAGCAGCCTGACTTCACCCTACGAGCAGTACTTC.

The chain recombines TRBV2 with TRBJ2-7; 8 bases are shared with TRBD1. Germline CDR1 SNHLY, CDR2 FYNNEI. The CDR3 is made up of 15 amino acids. V was clipped by 4 bases and J by 3 bases; unmatched bases: 8. CDR3 in DNA: TGTGCCAGCAGTGCGGACCGGGACAGGATCTACGAGCAGTACTTC. The encoded protein is CASSADRDRIYEQYF.

With regard to this clone: Other DNA sequences from this sample encode an identical CDR3 as well. The DNA of the CDR3 is TGCAGCGTAGGACAGGGAGCCTACGAGCAGTACTTC. This encodes CSVGQGAYEQYF. This chain links TRBV29-1 with TRBJ2-7; 8 nucleotides match TRBD1. CDR3 length: 12 amino acids. Germline CDR1 is SQVTM and CDR2 is ANQGSEA. The V and J ends lost 6 bases and 2 bases, in that order; junction bases with no gene match: 3.

Details on this clone: Different DNA sequences within this sample yield the same CDR3. The DNA of the CDR3 is TGTGCCTGGACCACAGGGGGCCGCGAAAAACTGTTTTTT. Amino acids: CAWTTGGREKLFF. The chain carries TRBV30 and TRBJ1-4; 9 positions agree with TRBD1. V shed 4 bases, J shed 8 bases, and the junction held 5 bases outside the gene matches. The CDR3 runs to 13 residues. Germline assignment: CDR1 GTSNPN and CDR2 SVGIG (reference sequence).

This clone came up a few times. The rearrangement joins TRBV5-4 to TRBJ2-1; 7 nucleotides align to TRBD1. CDR3 size: 15 residues. V lost 0 bases and J lost 10; bases outside the gene matches: 10. Germline CDR1 SGHNT, CDR2 YYREEE (reference sequence). DNA of the CDR3: TGTGCCAGCAGCTTGGGGCAGGGGGTGGAGAGGGAGCAGTTCTTC. This sequence encodes CASSLGQGVEREQFF.

Here the CDR3 reads CASSLVRGIPGNNEQFF. DNA of the CDR3: TGTGCCAGCAGCTTAGTCCGTGGAATCCCGGGTAACAATGAGCAGTTCTTC. The chain couples TRBV7-2 to TRBJ2-1; no clear D. Trimming removed 1 base from V and 5 bases from J, with 18 bases in between. This CDR3 is built from 17 residues. CDR1 is SGHTA and CDR2 is FQGNSA in the germline V gene.

The V call is TRBV9, the J call TRBJ2-3; 9 bases are a match to TRBD2. V gave up 4 bases and J gave up 6 bases; unmatched junction bases: 6. CDR1 SGDLS and CDR2 YYNGEE come from the germline V gene. The CDR3 runs to 14 residues. In DNA form, the CDR3 reads TGTGCCAGCAGCCATAGCGGGAGTACGGATACGCAGTATTTT. This sequence encodes CASSHSGSTDTQYF.